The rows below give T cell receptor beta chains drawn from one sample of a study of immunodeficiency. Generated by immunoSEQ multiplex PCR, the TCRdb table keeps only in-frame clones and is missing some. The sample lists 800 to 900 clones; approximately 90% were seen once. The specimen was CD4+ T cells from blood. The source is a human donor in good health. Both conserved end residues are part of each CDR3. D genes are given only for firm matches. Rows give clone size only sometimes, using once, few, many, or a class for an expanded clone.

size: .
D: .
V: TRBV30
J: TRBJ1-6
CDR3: CAWSGNSPLHF
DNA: TGTGCCTGGAGTGGAAATTCACCCCTCCACTTT

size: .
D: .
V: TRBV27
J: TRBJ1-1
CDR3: CASSTGQTMNTEAFF
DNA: TGTGCCAGCAGTACCGGACAGACTATGAACACTGAAGCTTTCTTT

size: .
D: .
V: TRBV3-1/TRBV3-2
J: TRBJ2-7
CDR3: CASSQGWGFGNEQYF
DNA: TGTGCCAGCAGCCAAGGATGGGGCTTTGGTAACGAGCAGTACTTC

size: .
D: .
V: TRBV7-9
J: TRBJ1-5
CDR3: CASSLGVGRGSYSNQPQHF
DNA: TGTGCCAGCAGCTTAGGAGTCGGCAGAGGGTCCTATAGCAATCAGCCCCAGCATTTT

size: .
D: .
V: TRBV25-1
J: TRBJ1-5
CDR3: CASKGKKGQFYNQPQHF
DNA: TGTGCCAGCAAAGGAAAGAAAGGACAGTTTTATAACCAGCCCCAGCATTTT

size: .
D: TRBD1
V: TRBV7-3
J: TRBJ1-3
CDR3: CASSLTGTGSGNTIYF
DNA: TGTGCCAGCAGCTTAACTGGGACAGGGTCCGGAAACACCATATATTTT

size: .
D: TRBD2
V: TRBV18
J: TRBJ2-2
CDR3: CASSATLAGSGELFF
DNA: TGTGCCAGCTCGGCCACTCTAGCGGGGTCCGGGGAGCTGTTTTTT

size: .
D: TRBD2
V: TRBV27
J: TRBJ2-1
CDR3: CASNYFGGRYNEQFF
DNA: TGTGCCAGCAACTATTTCGGGGGGAGATACAATGAGCAGTTCTTC

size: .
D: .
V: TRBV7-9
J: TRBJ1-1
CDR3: CASSLNREPLLMNTEAFF
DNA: TGTGCCAGCAGCTTAAACCGGGAACCACTTCTTATGAACACTGAAGCTTTCTTT

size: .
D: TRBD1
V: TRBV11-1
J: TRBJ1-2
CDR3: CASSWDREGYGYTF
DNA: TGTGCCAGCAGCTGGGACAGGGAGGGGTATGGCTACACCTTC

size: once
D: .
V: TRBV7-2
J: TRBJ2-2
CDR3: CASSGRGSFGGELFF
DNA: TGTGCCAGCAGCGGCAGGGGCAGCTTCGGCGGGGAGCTGTTTTTT

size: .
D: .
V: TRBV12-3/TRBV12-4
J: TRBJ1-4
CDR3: CASSFGPYEKLFF
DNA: TGTGCCAGCAGTTTCGGGCCCTATGAAAAACTGTTTTTT

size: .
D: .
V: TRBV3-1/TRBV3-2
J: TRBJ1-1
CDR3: CASSQVRGGSEAFF
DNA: TGTGCCAGCAGCCAGGTTAGGGGGGGCTCTGAAGCTTTCTTT

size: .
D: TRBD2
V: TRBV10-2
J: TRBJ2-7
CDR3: CASSELPGAGGRYEQYF
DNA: TGCGCCAGCAGTGAGCTCCCCGGGGCGGGGGGGCGGTACGAGCAGTACTTC

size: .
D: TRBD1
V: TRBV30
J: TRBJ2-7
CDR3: CACGDRNSYEQYF
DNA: TGTGCCTGCGGGGACAGAAATTCCTACGAGCAGTACTTC

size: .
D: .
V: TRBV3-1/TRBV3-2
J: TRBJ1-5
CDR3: CASSQDQGIGNQPQHF
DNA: TGTGCCAGCAGCCAAGATCAGGGGATCGGCAATCAGCCCCAGCATTTT

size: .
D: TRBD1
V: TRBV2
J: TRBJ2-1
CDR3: CASRIDRGRYNEQFF
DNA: TGTGCCAGCAGGATCGACAGGGGTCGTTACAATGAGCAGTTCTTC

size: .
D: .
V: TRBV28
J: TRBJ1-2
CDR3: CASTLHRADYGYTF
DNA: TGTGCCAGCACCCTCCACAGGGCTGACTATGGCTACACCTTC

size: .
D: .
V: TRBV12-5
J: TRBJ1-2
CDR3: CASGLGTYGGYTF
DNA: TGTGCTAGTGGTTTGGGGACGTATGGCGGCTACACCTTC

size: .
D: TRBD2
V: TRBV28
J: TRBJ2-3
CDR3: CASRTSGSTDTQYF
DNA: TGTGCCAGCCGGACTAGCGGCAGCACAGATACGCAGTATTTT

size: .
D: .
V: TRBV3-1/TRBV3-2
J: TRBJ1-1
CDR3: CASSQDGRQYTEAFF
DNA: TGTGCCAGCAGCCAAGATGGACGACAGTACACTGAAGCTTTCTTT

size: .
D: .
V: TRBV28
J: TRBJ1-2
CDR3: CASTASGVSYTF
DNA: TGTGCCAGCACCGCCTCAGGTGTCAGCTACACCTTC

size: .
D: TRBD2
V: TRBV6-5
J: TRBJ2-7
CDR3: CASIYPGGEEQYF
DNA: TGTGCCAGCATCTACCCGGGGGGAGAAGAGCAGTACTTC

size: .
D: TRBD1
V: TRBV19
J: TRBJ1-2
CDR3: CASSFTGAGGYTF
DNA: TGTGCCAGTAGTTTTACAGGGGCCGGTGGCTACACCTTC

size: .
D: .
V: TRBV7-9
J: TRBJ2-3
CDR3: CASSWAGPTTDTQYF
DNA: TGTGCCAGCAGCTGGGCGGGGCCAACCACAGATACGCAGTATTTT

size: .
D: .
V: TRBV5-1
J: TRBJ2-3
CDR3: CASSEGGLDTQYF
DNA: TGCGCCAGCAGCGAGGGGGGGTTAGATACGCAGTATTTT

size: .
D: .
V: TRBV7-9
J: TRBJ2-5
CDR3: CASSPGAGGETQYF
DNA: TGTGCCAGCAGCCCCGGGGCAGGGGGGGAGACCCAGTACTTC